These T cell receptor beta chains were read from a single sample in a study of early T cells in non-severe SARS-CoV-2 infection. Each CDR3 protein gets one entry after TCRdb re-called the 5' RACE reads with MiXCR. The sample consists of approximately 66,000 distinct CDR3 sequences, roughly 13% of them appearing once. Specimen: whole blood. These receptor sequences come from an adult who was a healthcare worker with PCR-confirmed SARS-CoV-2 infection or an uninfected control (not recorded which). CDR3s include the opening cysteine and the closing phenylalanine or tryptophan. A D gene is named only where the DNA matches it firmly. Expanded clones get a size class; other rows say once, few or many, or leave the size out.

V,D,size,J,DNA,CDR3
TRBV9,-,-,TRBJ1-2,TGTGCCAGCAGGGGACCGGGACGAACCTATGGCTACACCTTC,CASRGPGRTYGYTF
TRBV11-3,-,-,TRBJ2-7,TGTGCCAGCAGCTGGACTCGGGGCGAGCAGTACTTC,CASSWTRGEQYF
TRBV12-3/TRBV12-4,TRBD2,many,TRBJ2-3,TGTGCCAGCAGCACGACTAGCGGGAGTAGTCGCCGAGATACGCAGTATTTT,CASSTTSGSSRRDTQYF
TRBV9,-,-,TRBJ1-3,TGTGCCAGCAGCGTCGGTGGGGGGCGGTCAACTGGAAACACCATATATTTT,CASSVGGGRSTGNTIYF
TRBV7-2,-,many,TRBJ1-1,TGTGCCAGCAGCTTATACAAGAACACTGAAGCTTTCTTT,CASSLYKNTEAFF
TRBV29-1,-,many,TRBJ2-7,TGCAGCGTTGTCGGGGTTTACCACGAGCAGTACTTC,CSVVGVYHEQYF
TRBV18,TRBD1,many,TRBJ2-3,TGTGCCAGCTCACCACCCGGGACAGGGGCCACAGATACGCAGTATTTT,CASSPPGTGATDTQYF
TRBV7-2,-,many,TRBJ1-5,TGTGCCAGCACTCTGAGGGGTCCCAATCAGCCCCAGCATTTT,CASTLRGPNQPQHF
TRBV7-3,-,few,TRBJ2-1,TGTGCCAGCAGCTTATTTGAGGGAGGCTCCTACAATGAGCAGTTCTTC,CASSLFEGGSYNEQFF
TRBV5-5,TRBD2,-,TRBJ2-3,TGTGCCAGCAGCTTGGGGAGCGGGAGGGCCCATGTAGATACGCAGTATTTT,CASSLGSGRAHVDTQYF
TRBV18,-,-,TRBJ2-3,TGTGCCAGCTCACCATCTCTCAGGGGCACAGATACGCAGTATTTT,CASSPSLRGTDTQYF
TRBV7-2,-,many,TRBJ2-5,TGTGCCAGCAGCTTAGCAGAGACCCAGTACTTC,CASSLAETQYF
TRBV12-3/TRBV12-4,-,medium-sized,TRBJ2-7,TGTGCCAGCAGCACGACAGCCTACGAGCAGTACTTC,CASSTTAYEQYF
TRBV12-3/TRBV12-4,-,few,TRBJ2-3,TGTGCCAGCAGTTTGGACCGGGGGGCCTACACAGATACGCAGTATTTT,CASSLDRGAYTDTQYF
TRBV5-1,-,-,TRBJ2-7,TGCGCCAGCAGCACACTCAGTAGGCCCTACGAGCAGTACTTC,CASSTLSRPYEQYF
TRBV7-8,TRBD1,many,TRBJ2-7,TGTGCCAGCAGCTTAAGGGGGCGTCCCTACGAGCAGTACTTC,CASSLRGRPYEQYF
TRBV4-3,-,many,TRBJ1-5,TGCGCCAGCAGCCATCACCGGGAGTATAATCAGCCCCAGCATTTT,CASSHHREYNQPQHF
TRBV20-1,-,-,TRBJ2-7,TGCAGTGCTAGAGACACCGACAGGCCCACCTACGAGCAGTACTTC,CSARDTDRPTYEQYF
TRBV6-5,TRBD1,-,TRBJ1-1,TGTGCCAGTCAGACAGGGGAGAACACTGAAGCTTTCTTT,CASQTGENTEAFF
TRBV5-6,-,-,TRBJ2-4,TGTGCCAGAAGCTTTGACAGAAAAAACATTCAGTACTTC,CARSFDRKNIQYF
TRBV9,TRBD1,few,TRBJ2-2,TGTGCCAGCAGCAACCGGGACAGGGGGTACACCGGGGAGCTGTTTTTT,CASSNRDRGYTGELFF
TRBV6-2/TRBV6-3,TRBD1,many,TRBJ2-3,TGTGCCAGCAGAGACCGGGACAGGGGCACAGATACGCAGTATTTT,CASRDRDRGTDTQYF
TRBV7-6,-,many,TRBJ1-1,TGTGCCAGCAGCCCTCCGGGACGGCCGAACACTGAAGCTTTCTTT,CASSPPGRPNTEAFF
TRBV11-2,TRBD1,many,TRBJ1-1,TGTGCCAGCAGCTTAGGGATGACAGGGGCTGCTTTCTTT,CASSLGMTGAAFF
TRBV10-3,-,many,TRBJ2-1,TGTGCCATCTCAGGGCACCGCGACGATGAGCAGTTCTTC,CAISGHRDDEQFF
TRBV3-1,-,many,TRBJ1-2,TGTGCCAGCAGCCGAGTCGAGCAGGGCGGCTACACCTTC,CASSRVEQGGYTF
TRBV7-9,-,many,TRBJ1-1,TGTGCCGCTACCCCAGGGTCGAACACTGAAGCTTTCTTT,CAATPGSNTEAFF
TRBV7-2,-,few,TRBJ2-7,TGTGCCAGCAGCAAAGACCCCTACGAGCAGTACTTC,CASSKDPYEQYF
TRBV21-1,-,-,TRBJ1-4,TGTGCCAGCAGCAAAAGGGACAGCTCTGAAAAACTGTTTTTT,CASSKRDSSEKLFF
TRBV11-2,TRBD2,many,TRBJ2-3,TGTGCCAGCAGCTTCGGGACTAGCGGAGATACGCAGTATTTT,CASSFGTSGDTQYF
TRBV30,-,many,TRBJ1-6,TGTGCCTGGAGTGGGGATGAGGATTCACCCCTCCACTTT,CAWSGDEDSPLHF
TRBV7-2,TRBD1,many,TRBJ1-1,TGTGCCAGCAGCTTAGGGGGGACAGGGGCCACTGAAGCTTTCTTT,CASSLGGTGATEAFF
TRBV18,TRBD1,-,TRBJ2-1,TGTGCCAGCTCACCCCCGGGACAGATCAATGAGCAGTTCTTC,CASSPPGQINEQFF
TRBV3-1,TRBD2,many,TRBJ2-3,TGTGCCAGCAGCCCCGGACTAGGGGCGTCAGATACGCAGTATTTT,CASSPGLGASDTQYF
TRBV2,TRBD2,few,TRBJ2-2,TGTGCCAGCCGTAAGCGGCGGGAGGACACCGGGGAGCTGTTTTTT,CASRKRREDTGELFF
TRBV29-1,-,few,TRBJ1-1,TGCAGCGTTGAGTCGGGAAATCTGAACACTGAAGCTTTCTTT,CSVESGNLNTEAFF
TRBV7-2,TRBD1,-,TRBJ2-1,TGTGCCAGCAGCTCGGCGGGACAGGGTGGGCTGAGGCAGTTCTTC,CASSSAGQGGLRQFF
TRBV7-3,-,few,TRBJ1-2,TGTGCCAGCAGCCCGGGGGCTAACTATGGCTACACCTTC,CASSPGANYGYTF
TRBV5-6,-,few,TRBJ1-6,TGTGCCAGCAGCAAAAATTCACCCCTCCACTTT,CASSKNSPLHF
TRBV5-1,-,many,TRBJ1-1,TGCGCCAGCAGCTTGCGGGTAACCTCCGAAGCTTTCTTT,CASSLRVTSEAFF
TRBV11-3,-,-,TRBJ2-2,TGTGCCAGCAGCTTAGATCTGAATGGGCTTATCACCGGGGAGCTGTTTTTT,CASSLDLNGLITGELFF
TRBV25-1,TRBD1,many,TRBJ2-1,TGTGCCAGCAGTCCACCGGGACAGCCCGGGTCGTTCTTC,CASSPPGQPGSFF
TRBV15,-,few,TRBJ1-3,TGTGCCACCAGCAGAGACTTAGGGGATGGAAACACCATATATTTT,CATSRDLGDGNTIYF
TRBV29-1,-,-,TRBJ2-7,TGCAGCGTTGAAGACTACGAGCAGTACTTC,CSVEDYEQYF
TRBV27,-,many,TRBJ2-7,TGTGCCAGCAGTAGATCCCGGGGGTCGACCTACGAGCAGTACTTC,CASSRSRGSTYEQYF
TRBV3-1,TRBD1,many,TRBJ2-2,TGTGCCAGCAATGGGCAGGGGGCGATCGGGGAGCTGTTTTTT,CASNGQGAIGELFF
TRBV20-1,-,-,TRBJ2-7,TGCAGTGCTAGAGTGAGTGGGTACGAGCAGTACTTC,CSARVSGYEQYF
TRBV29-1,-,-,TRBJ1-5,TGCAGCGTCCCCCTTACACCAAATAGCAATCAGCCCCAGCATTTT,CSVPLTPNSNQPQHF
TRBV11-2,-,many,TRBJ1-1,TGTGCCAGCACCAGGCTTAGAGGGAACACTGAAGCTTTCTTT,CASTRLRGNTEAFF